The 18 T cell receptor beta chains reported below all come from one sample, sequenced in a study of blood T cell repertoires in COVID-19. Libraries were prepared by immunoSEQ multiplex PCR; TCRdb keeps only in-frame clonotypes and omits some of them. The data show 15,000 to 25,000 clones, with around 83% seen just once and around 32% held by the top ten. Sequencing was done on a sample of peripheral blood. The receptors originated from a human donor with active COVID-19. The donor label of this sample is uncertain.

J is TRBJ2-2 and V is TRBV3-1 (or the pseudogene TRBV3-2); TRBD2 might be the D (7 bases). Germline V gene lookup returns CDR1 LGHDT and CDR2 YNNKEL (reference sequence). Trimming cost V 4 bases and J 4 bases, with 19 bases left between them. CDR3 length: 17 residues. The CDR3 DNA reads as TGTGCCAGCAGCCCCGAGGGGGGAGGGGTCCTCACCGGGGAGCTGTTTTTT. It encodes CASSPEGGGVLTGELFF.

The rearrangement uses TRBV18 and TRBJ2-7, with D possibly matching TRBD2 (5 bases). Between the trimmed V and J ends, which lost 3 bases and 7 bases, there was a span of 13 bases. The CDR3 covers 13 residues. Germline V lookup: CDR1 KGHSH, CDR2 LQKENI. CDR3 sequence (DNA): TGTGCCAGCTCACCGGCATCGACGGGAGAGCAGTACTTC. This encodes CASSPASTGEQYF.

Note on this clone: The junction differs from germline at one of its ends, possibly a read error. The V and J genes are TRBV7-7 and TRBJ1-5; D unresolved. CDR3 length: 16 residues. From germline, CDR1 is SSHAT and CDR2 FNYEAQ (reference sequence). The CDR3: CASSLVGRYTNQPQHF. The CDR3 nucleotides are TGTGCTAGCAGCTTAGTCGGTCGTTATACCAATCAGCCCCAGCATTTT.

The V gene is TRBV5-8, the J gene TRBJ2-7, with 7 bases matching TRBD2. V was pared by 0 bases and J by 3 bases, with 6 bases of the junction left unmatched. From germline, CDR1 is SGHTS and CDR2 YDEGEE. The CDR3 has 15 residues. CDR3 residues: CASSLGIGGVYEQYF. The CDR3 DNA is TGTGCCAGCAGCTTGGGAATTGGGGGGGTCTACGAGCAGTACTTC. The full variable domain, its missing parts supplied by reference TRBV5-8 and TRBJ2-7, is EAGVTQSPTHLIKTRGQQATLRCSPISGHTSVYWYQQALGLGLQFLLWYDEGEERNRGNFPPRFSGRQFPNYSSELNVNALELEDSALYLCASSLGIGGVYEQYFGPGTRLTVT.

The chain joins TRBV30 to TRBJ2-2; 10 bases are a match to TRBD2. Germline V gene sequence: CDR1 GTSNPN, CDR2 SVGIG (reference sequence). With V trimmed by 1 base and J by 0 bases, 5 bases remained unmatched. The CDR3 covers 17 residues. CDR3 in DNA: TGTGCCTGGAGTGGCCTAGCGGGGGCCACGAACACCGGGGAGCTGTTTTTT. It yields the protein CAWSGLAGATNTGELFF.

In its sample, this clone was seen once. This chain uses TRBV5-1 with TRBJ2-7, with TRBD1 as a possible D gene (6 bases). V dropped 4 bases and J dropped 3 bases, with 17 bases sitting between them. CDR3 length: 15 residues. CDR1 SGHRS and CDR2 YFSETQ come from the germline V gene. CDR3 amino acids: CASSTQDSLNYEQYF. The CDR3 nucleotides are TGCGCCAGCAGCACACAGGACAGCCTGAACTACGAGCAGTACTTC.

With regard to this clone: Sequence at one end of the junction differs from germline and may be a read error. This rearrangement joins TRBV7-7 to TRBJ2-2; possible D gene TRBD2, 5 bases. CDR1 is SSHAT, CDR2 FNYEAQ, per germline (reference sequence). CDR3 length: 14 residues. The CDR3, as DNA: TGTGCTAGCAGCTTAGCTGAGGGCACCGGGGAGCTGTTTTTT. Translated, it gives CASSLAEGTGELFF.

This chain links TRBV4-1 with TRBJ2-7; 9 nucleotides agree with TRBD1. V gave up 3 bases and J gave up 1 base; unmatched junction bases: 7. There are 16 residues in the CDR3. CDR1 is MGHRA, CDR2 YSYEKL, per germline. In nucleotides, the CDR3 is TGCGCCAGCAGCCATGCTCCCGGGACAGGGTCCTACGAGCAGTACTTC. Amino acid sequence: CASSHAPGTGSYEQYF.

The J gene is TRBJ2-5, the V gene TRBV12-3 or TRBV12-4; D is perhaps TRBD2 (5 bases). The CDR3 runs to 12 residues. Trimming shortened V by 6 bases and J by 4 bases, and 9 bases separated the two germline ends. The CDR3 reads CASRLGLETQYF. The CDR3 DNA follows: TGTGCCAGCAGACTAGGTTTAGAGACCCAGTACTTC.

The V gene is TRBV9, the J gene TRBJ2-2; D is unresolved. The CDR3 is 14 amino acids. The germline gives CDR1 SGDLS, CDR2 YYNGEE. V lost 0 bases to trimming and J lost 5 bases, with 8 bases between them. The CDR3 DNA follows: TGTGCCAGCAGCGTAGATCAGGCTACCGGGGAGCTGTTTTTT. This encodes CASSVDQATGELFF.

V gene TRBV7-9 combines with J gene TRBJ2-1; 8 bases map to TRBD1. The trim removed 5 bases at V and 12 bases at J, leaving 18 bases unmatched. CDR3 length equals 16 residues. Germline loops: CDR1 SEHNR, CDR2 FQNEAQ (reference sequence). The CDR3 sequence: CASSTRSTGVSNRQFF. CDR3 coding DNA: TGTGCCAGCAGCACCCGGTCGACAGGGGTGTCAAATCGGCAGTTCTTC.

The chain employs TRBV6-5 and TRBJ2-5; a weak D match, TRBD1 (5 bases). CDR3 length: 14 amino acids. Germline V CDR1 and CDR2: MNHEY, SVGAGI. The V and J ends lost 11 bases and 3 bases respectively, with 19 bases between them. For the CDR3, the DNA is TGTGCCTCCCGGCAGGGCCTCCTTAAAGAGACCCAGTACTTC. This codes for CASRQGLLKETQYF.

This clone was detected once. This rearrangement joins TRBV12-3 or TRBV12-4 to TRBJ1-1; D is unclear. CDR3 length equals 13 residues. Trimming pared 10 bases from V and 4 bases from J, leaving 16 bases between. CDR3 bases: TGTGCCACCAGGCGAGAATTGTCCACTGAAGCTTTCTTT. Protein product: CATRRELSTEAFF.

The gene calls are TRBV28 and TRBJ1-3; D uncertain. The CDR3 consists of 13 residues. The germline CDR1 and CDR2 sequences are MDHEN and SYDVKM. Trimming removed 5 bases at V and 0 bases at J, with 5 bases between. CDR3 DNA sequence: TGTGCCAGCAGTCTAGTCTCTGGAAACACCATATATTTT. Encoded protein: CASSLVSGNTIYF.

The rearrangement uses TRBV5-5 and TRBJ1-1; 7 nucleotides line up with TRBD1. CDR3 size: 13 residues. The germline gives CDR1 SGHKS, CDR2 YYEKEE (reference sequence). Trimming at V came to 3 bases and at J to 3 bases, leaving 2 bases not matched to a gene. The CDR3 sequence: CASSSTGDTEAFF. CDR3 nucleotides: TGTGCCAGCAGCTCAACAGGGGACACTGAAGCTTTCTTT.

The genes are TRBV7-9 and TRBJ1-1; D not certain. Germline V gene lookup returns CDR1 SEHNR and CDR2 FQNEAQ (reference sequence). CDR3 length: 12 residues. Trimming removed 2 bases at V and 6 bases at J, with 7 bases between. CDR3: CASSLPVSEAFF. The CDR3 nucleotides read TGTGCCAGCAGCTTACCGGTTTCTGAAGCTTTCTTT.

The chain links TRBV12-3 or TRBV12-4 to TRBJ2-3; D remains unclear. V lost 4 bases to trimming and J lost 4 bases, with 6 bases between them. The CDR3 is made up of 12 amino acids. Written as DNA, the CDR3 is TGTGCCAGCAGTTCCGCGGCAGATACGCAGTATTTT. Amino acids: CASSSAADTQYF.

This clone was seen once. The CDR3 reads CASSLMPGTSGHNEQFF. The CDR3, as DNA: TGTGCCAGCAGCTTAATGCCCGGGACTAGCGGACACAATGAGCAGTTCTTC. The chain joins TRBV7-3 to TRBJ2-1, with TRBD2 identical over 11 bases. The CDR3 runs to 17 residues. Per germline, CDR1 SGHTA and CDR2 FQGTGA. Unmatched junction bases numbered 7, after V lost 1 base and J lost 5 bases.